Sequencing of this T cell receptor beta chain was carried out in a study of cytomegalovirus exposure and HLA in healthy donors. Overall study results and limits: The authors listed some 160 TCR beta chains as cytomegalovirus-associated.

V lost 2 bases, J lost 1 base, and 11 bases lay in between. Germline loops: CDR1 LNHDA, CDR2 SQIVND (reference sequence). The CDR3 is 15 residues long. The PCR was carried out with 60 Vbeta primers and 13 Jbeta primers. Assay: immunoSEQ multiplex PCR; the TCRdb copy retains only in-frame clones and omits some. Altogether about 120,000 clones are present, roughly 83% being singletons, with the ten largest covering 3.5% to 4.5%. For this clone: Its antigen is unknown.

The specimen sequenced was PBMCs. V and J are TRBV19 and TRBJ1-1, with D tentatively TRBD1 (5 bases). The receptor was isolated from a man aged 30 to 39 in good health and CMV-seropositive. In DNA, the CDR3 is TGTGCCAGTAGTATAATCGGGGGTGCGAACACTGAAGCTTTCTTT. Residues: CASSIIGGANTEAFF.